This T cell receptor (beta chain) came from a study of cytomegalovirus exposure and HLA in healthy donors. The CDR3 runs to 19 residues. Trimming removed 0 bases from V and 7 bases from J; junction bases left unmatched: 16. Germline lookup yields CDR1 LGHNA and CDR2 YSLEER. The study ran its PCR with 60 Vbeta and 13 Jbeta primers. TCRdb keeps only in-frame clones here, not all; method: immunoSEQ multiplex PCR. The clone table shows tens of thousands of clones, with the ten largest holding 0.9% to 1.2%. Findings of the study overall: A cluster of highly shared sequence variants was likely a sequencing artifact.

A note on this clone: Its antigen is still unknown.

This chain links TRBV4-3 with TRBJ2-1, with 9 nucleotides matching TRBD1. Sequencing was done on a sample of PBMCs. The TCR was taken from a woman aged 35 to 49 in good health and CMV-seronegative. CDR3 sequence (DNA): TGCGCCAGCAGCCAAGAAGAGAAGTTAGCTGGACAGGGGAAGAATGAGCAGTTCTTC. Protein: CASSQEEKLAGQGKNEQFF.